These 18 T cell receptor beta chains originate from one sample sequenced in a study of blood T cell repertoires in COVID-19. Using immunoSEQ multiplex PCR, the repertoire was profiled, and TCRdb retains in-frame clones only, with some absent. The repertoire includes about 140,000 clones, more than 70% of them detected once, and over 8% sits in the top ten. The sequenced sample was peripheral blood. Receptors were obtained from a woman aged 60-70 years with acute or convalescent COVID-19.

V gene TRBV10-3 combines with J gene TRBJ1-5; a weak D match, TRBD1 (6 bases). Trimming left V 3 bases short and J 0 bases short, with 15 bases between. The CDR3 extends over 17 amino acids. The germline V gene encodes CDR1 ENHRY and CDR2 SYGVKD. The CDR3 region has the DNA TGTGCCATCAGTGACCCGACAGGAGAAATTAGCAATCAGCCCCAGCATTTT. This gives the protein CAISDPTGEISNQPQHF.

The J gene is TRBJ2-3, the V gene TRBV7-9; possibly TRBD1 for D (5 bases). The CDR3 runs to 15 residues. Germline-derived CDR1 and CDR2 are SEHNR and FQNEAQ (reference sequence). Deletions cut 0 bases from V and 1 base from J, with 8 bases between. CDR3 DNA: TGTGCCAGCAGCTTAGCAGGGGCGGGCACAGATACGCAGTATTTT. Its translation: CASSLAGAGTDTQYF.

This clone was seen a handful of times. The V gene is TRBV18, the J gene TRBJ2-1; 8 bases are shared with TRBD1. This CDR3 is 17 amino acids long. Germline V gives CDR1 KGHSH, CDR2 LQKENI. The V gene end was trimmed by 2 bases and the J gene end by 2 bases; junction bases not matched to a gene: 8. CDR3 nucleotides: TGTGCCAGCTCACCAACCCCCGGGACAGGCCCCTACAATGAGCAGTTCTTC. This encodes CASSPTPGTGPYNEQFF.

The J gene is TRBJ2-7, the V gene TRBV5-1; the D is unclear. The CDR3 is 16 amino acids. Germline CDR1 reads SGHRS; CDR2 reads YFSETQ. V was trimmed by 2 bases and J by 2 bases, leaving 17 bases between them. CDR3 coding DNA: TGCGCCAGCAGCTTCCTCGACAACAAGTTCCCCTACGAGCAGTACTTC. The encoded protein is CASSFLDNKFPYEQYF.

This clone appeared a single time. V usage is TRBV28 and J usage is TRBJ2-7; D is possibly TRBD2 (7 bases). V gave up 9 bases and J gave up 0 bases, with 15 bases separating them. CDR1 is MDHEN and CDR2 is SYDVKM in the germline V gene. This CDR3 region has 14 residues. Written as DNA, the CDR3 is TGTGCCAGTGTTCCGGGGGGCTTCTCCTACGAGCAGTACTTC. Residues: CASVPGGFSYEQYF.

The CDR3: CATSDPRGKNTEAFF. DNA for the CDR3: TGTGCCACCAGTGATCCTCGCGGCAAGAACACTGAAGCTTTCTTT. The gene calls are TRBV24-1 and TRBJ1-1; no clear D gene. The germline V gene has CDR1 KGHDR and CDR2 SFDVKD. The CDR3 spans 15 residues. V was cut by 3 bases and J by 1 base, with 11 bases left in between.

This sequence joins TRBV5-6 and TRBJ2-3, with D perhaps matching TRBD2 (6 bases). Trimming removed 5 bases at V and 0 bases at J, with 16 bases between. The CDR3 runs 16 residues. Germline CDR1 is SGHDT and CDR2 is YYEEEE. Here the CDR3 DNA reads TGTGCCAGCAGTCGGGGAGGCCAGCTAAGCACAGATACGCAGTATTTT. It yields the protein CASSRGGQLSTDTQYF. The full variable domain, completed using reference TRBV5-6 and TRBJ2-3, is DAGVTQSPTHLIKTRGQQVTLRCSPKSGHDTVSWYQQALGQGPQFIFQYYEEEERQRGNFPDRFSGHQFPNYSSELNVNALLLGDSALYLCASSRGGQLSTDTQYFGPGTRLTVL.

The CDR3 loop reads CASSLASGVTDTQYF. DNA of the CDR3: TGCGCCAGCAGCCTCGCTAGCGGGGTCACAGATACGCAGTATTTT. The V and J genes are TRBV4-1 and TRBJ2-3; 9 bases map to TRBD2. This CDR3 spans 15 amino acids. The V and J ends lost 4 bases and 2 bases, in that order; junction bases with no gene match: 4. CDR1 is MGHRA, CDR2 YSYEKL, per germline.

V usage is TRBV4-3 and J usage is TRBJ1-6, with a tentative D call TRBD1 (6 bases). CDR3 length equals 16 residues. Per the germline V gene, CDR1 is LGHNA and CDR2 is YSLEER. Trimming shortened V by 0 bases and J by 10 bases, and 16 bases separated the two germline ends. Written as DNA, the CDR3 is TGCGCCAGCAGCCAAGAGAGAGGGGCACAGGGCTCACCCCTCCACTTT. This translates into CASSQERGAQGSPLHF.

This chain connects TRBV9 to TRBJ1-6; D not certain. Germline CDR1 reads SGDLS; CDR2 reads YYNGEE. The ends were cut back, 2 bases at V and 14 bases at J, with 20 bases in the middle. The length of the CDR3 is 15 residues. CDR3 residues: CASSVSAGFGSTLHF. CDR3 bases: TGTGCCAGCAGCGTCTCAGCGGGTTTTGGGTCGACCCTCCACTTT.

V and J are TRBV2 and TRBJ2-1; 12 bases are a match to TRBD2. Germline CDR1 reads SNHLY; CDR2 reads FYNNEI. The length of the CDR3 is 19 residues. Unmatched junction bases numbered 11, after V lost 5 bases and J lost 0 bases. The CDR3, as DNA: TGTGCCAGCAGTCGACTAGCGGGGGACACCCTGAGCTCCTACAATGAGCAGTTCTTC. Its translation: CASSRLAGDTLSSYNEQFF.

The rearrangement links TRBV14 to TRBJ1-3; unclear D gene. Germline V gene lookup returns CDR1 SGHDN and CDR2 FVKESK. The CDR3 consists of 15 residues. V was trimmed by 2 bases and J by 1 base, leaving 9 bases between them. The CDR3 nucleotides read TGTGCCAGCAGCCAACGGAGTTTATCTGGAAACACCATATATTTT. The encoded protein is CASSQRSLSGNTIYF.

The rearrangement joins TRBV29-1 to TRBJ2-7; the D gene is possibly TRBD2 (5 bases). Germline V CDR1 and CDR2: SQVTM, ANQGSEA. The CDR3 extends over 12 amino acids. The ends were cut back, 7 bases at V and 6 bases at J, with 16 bases in the middle. CDR3 amino acids: CSGAGMAGEQYF. In DNA form, the CDR3 reads TGCAGCGGGGCCGGGATGGCCGGCGAGCAGTACTTC.

V gene TRBV19 combines with J gene TRBJ2-1; TRBD2 matches at 8 bases. This CDR3 contains 11 residues. The germline V gene encodes CDR1 LNHDA and CDR2 SQIVND (reference sequence). Losses at the gene ends were 10 bases for V and 8 bases for J; bases not matched to a gene: 4. The CDR3 nucleotides read TGTGCCACCCTAGCGGGTTATGAGCAGTTCTTC. Residues: CATLAGYEQFF.

The chain couples TRBV7-9 to TRBJ1-1, with 7 bases that match TRBD1. Germline CDR1 SEHNR, CDR2 FQNEAQ (reference sequence). The CDR3 is 17 residues long. Germline trimming cut 4 bases from V and 0 bases from J; bases unmatched to any gene: 11. The DNA for the CDR3 is TGTGCCAGCAGCTGGGGACAGTATGAGGGCATGAACACTGAAGCTTTCTTT. It codes for CASSWGQYEGMNTEAFF. Variable domain in full (rest from reference TRBV7-9 and TRBJ1-1): DTGVSQNPRHKITKRGQNVTFRCDPISEHNRLYWYRQTLGQGPEFLTYFQNEAQLEKSRLLSDRFSAERPKGSFSTLEIQRTEQGDSAMYLCASSWGQYEGMNTEAFFGQGTRLTVV.

The V and J genes are TRBV9 and TRBJ1-1; D ambiguous. Germline V gene lookup returns CDR1 SGDLS and CDR2 YYNGEE. The CDR3 has 13 residues. Trimming took 3 bases from V and 6 from J, leaving 12 bases between them. CDR3 region: CASSALPFAEAFF. DNA of the CDR3: TGTGCCAGCAGCGCCCTTCCGTTCGCTGAAGCTTTCTTT.

The chain has TRBV27 and TRBJ2-6, with 10 bases matching TRBD1. Unmatched junction bases numbered 10, after V lost 3 bases and J lost 2 bases. The germline gives CDR1 MNHEY, CDR2 SMNVEV (reference sequence). CDR3 length: 19 residues. The CDR3 spells CASSFDRGLKSPGANVLTF. The CDR3 DNA reads as TGTGCCAGCAGTTTCGACAGGGGGCTTAAAAGTCCTGGGGCCAACGTCCTGACTTTC.

This clone was observed a single time. The chain carries TRBV5-4 and TRBJ2-2, with 8 bases aligning to TRBD1. Germline lookup yields CDR1 SGHNT and CDR2 YYREEE (reference sequence). The CDR3 loop spans 14 amino acids. After removal of 2 bases from V and 4 bases from J, the junction contained 1 base not matched to a gene. The DNA for the CDR3 is TGTGCCAGCAGCTTCCAGGGGGCCACCGGGGAGCTGTTTTTT. Protein: CASSFQGATGELFF. Combining the CDR3 with reference TRBV5-4 and TRBJ2-2 gives the whole variable domain ETGVTQSPTHLIKTRGQQVTLRCSSQSGHNTVSWYQQALGQGPQFIFQYYREEENGRGNFPPRFSGLQFPNYSSELNVNALELDDSALYLCASSFQGATGELFFGEGSRLTVL.